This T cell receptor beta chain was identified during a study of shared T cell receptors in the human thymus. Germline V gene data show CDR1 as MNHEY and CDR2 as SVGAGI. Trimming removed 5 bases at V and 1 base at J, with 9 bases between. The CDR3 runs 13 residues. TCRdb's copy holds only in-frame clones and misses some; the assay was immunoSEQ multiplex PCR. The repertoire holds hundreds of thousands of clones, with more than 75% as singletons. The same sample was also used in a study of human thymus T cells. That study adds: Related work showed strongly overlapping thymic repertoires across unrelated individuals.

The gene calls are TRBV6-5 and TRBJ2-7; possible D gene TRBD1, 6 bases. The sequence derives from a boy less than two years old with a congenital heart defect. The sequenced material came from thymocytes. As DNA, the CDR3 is TGTGCCAGCAGTAGGACAGTATCCTACGAGCAGTACTTC. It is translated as CASSRTVSYEQYF.